Listed here are 20 T cell receptor beta chains from one sample, sequenced in a study of blood T cell repertoires in COVID-19. The table came from immunoSEQ multiplex PCR; TCRdb's copy has only in-frame clones and leaves some out. The table lists tens of thousands of clones, around four fifths of them singletons. Sequencing was carried out using peripheral blood. The receptors shown here come from a man aged 70-80 years with acute or convalescent COVID-19.

The CDR3 here is CASSVALDRAVYEQYF. The DNA for the CDR3 is TGTGCCAGCAGCGTAGCCCTGGACAGGGCCGTTTACGAGCAGTACTTC. The chain employs TRBV9 and TRBJ2-7; 8 bases are shared with TRBD1. In germline, CDR1 is SGDLS, CDR2 YYNGEE. CDR3 length: 16 residues. V trimming: 0 bases; J trimming: 4 bases; junction bases outside the gene matches: 9.

The chain uses TRBV6-4 and TRBJ1-5, with TRBD1 identical over 7 bases. There are 13 residues in the CDR3. V shed 11 bases and J 7 bases; nucleotides not matched to a gene: 11. Germline V CDR1 and CDR2: MRHNA, SNTAGT. The CDR3 nucleotides are TGTGCCGAGAAACAGGGGCAGGGGCAGCCCCAGCATTTT. Translated: CAEKQGQGQPQHF.

The rearrangement uses TRBV12-3 or TRBV12-4 and TRBJ1-1, with no clear D. This CDR3 is built from 12 residues. Trimming removed 2 bases from V and 4 bases from J, with 5 bases in between. The CDR3 bases are TGTGCCAGCAGTTTAACTTTCACTGAAGCTTTCTTT. Protein: CASSLTFTEAFF.

The CDR3 here is CASSLQGALTEAFF. The CDR3 region has the DNA TGCGCCAGCAGCTTACAGGGGGCTCTCACTGAAGCTTTCTTT. The rearrangement uses TRBV5-1 and TRBJ1-1; 9 bases align to TRBD1. Germline V gene sequence: CDR1 SGHRS, CDR2 YFSETQ. Unmatched junction bases numbered 3, after V lost 2 bases and J lost 4 bases. CDR3 length equals 14 residues.

This clone turned up a few times. The chain is built from TRBV19 and TRBJ2-1, with 10 bases matching TRBD1. V lost 9 bases and J lost 10; bases outside the gene matches: 15. The germline CDR1 and CDR2 sequences are LNHDA and SQIVND (reference sequence). The length of the CDR3 is 15 residues. The CDR3 region has the DNA TGTGCCAGCCAGCCCGGGGACAGGGGAACAGGGGAGCAGTTCTTC. Translated: CASQPGDRGTGEQFF.

Comment on this clone: Because it lacks the conserved phenylalanine or tryptophan at the end, this CDR3 is likely a read error. Because the CDR3's place on the DNA is in doubt, the DNA is left out and the CDR3 is given as listed by TCRdb. The chain links TRBV21-1 to TRBJ2-7; the DNA was not compared with TRBD1, the D call given in the table. TRBV21-1 is a documented pseudogene. Including both end residues, the CDR3 is 12 amino acids long. CDR3 in amino acids: CASSQSPGQGEL.

The chain combines TRBV7-2 with TRBJ2-3, with 8 bases lining up with TRBD2. Germline CDR1 SGHTA, CDR2 FQGNSA. Trimming removed 3 bases from V and 5 bases from J; junction bases left unmatched: 7. This CDR3 is built from 15 residues. The CDR3 nucleotides are TGTGCCAGCAGCTTCTTAGCGGGGAGGGGAGATACGCAGTATTTT. It specifies CASSFLAGRGDTQYF.

The genes are TRBV5-1 and TRBJ2-5, with a possible D match to TRBD1 (5 bases). Germline V CDR1 and CDR2: SGHRS, YFSETQ. Between the trimmed V and J ends, which lost 0 bases and 3 bases, there was a span of 12 bases. There are 15 residues in the CDR3. The CDR3 DNA follows: TGCGCCAGCAGCTTGGGGTGGTCGACAGAAGAGACCCAGTACTTC. Translation gives CASSLGWSTEETQYF.

V gene TRBV6-5 combines with J gene TRBJ2-3; D may be TRBD2 (6 bases). Germline assignment: CDR1 MNHEY and CDR2 SVGAGI. Trimming removed 6 bases from V and 2 bases from J, with 15 bases in between. The CDR3 spans 15 residues. CDR3 region: CASRNWDSNTDTQYF. Written as DNA, the CDR3 is TGTGCCAGCAGGAATTGGGACTCCAACACAGATACGCAGTATTTT.

This sequence joins TRBV19 and TRBJ2-3, with TRBD2 identical over 15 bases. In germline, CDR1 is LNHDA, CDR2 SQIVND (reference sequence). The CDR3 contains 18 residues. Trimming cost V 5 bases and J 4 bases; bases outside gene matches: 10. The CDR3 nucleotides read TGTGCCAGTAGTCCATGGACTAGCGGGGGGGCAGGTGCAGATACGCAGTATTTT. The encoded protein is CASSPWTSGGAGADTQYF.

The rearrangement links TRBV12-3 or TRBV12-4 to TRBJ1-3; unclear D gene. Trimming left V 4 bases short and J 4 bases short, with 5 bases between. The CDR3 has 12 amino acids. CDR3 DNA: TGTGCCAGCAGTTCCCCAGGAAACACCATATATTTT. Encoded protein: CASSSPGNTIYF.

This clone was found once. V usage is TRBV2 and J usage is TRBJ2-1, with 7 bases identical to TRBD1. The CDR3 is made up of 14 amino acids. The J segment lost 5 bases and the V segment lost 7 bases, leaving 8 bases of the junction unmatched. CDR1 is SNHLY and CDR2 is FYNNEI in the germline V gene. The CDR3 DNA is TGTGCCAGCACCCGACAGGGTAGTAACAATGAGCAGTTCTTC. Its translation is CASTRQGSNNEQFF.

This clone was detected only once. The gene calls are TRBV5-6 and TRBJ2-7; 11 bases agree with TRBD1. The CDR3 extends over 14 amino acids. V shed 4 bases and J 5 bases; nucleotides not matched to a gene: 5. Germline CDR1 is SGHDT and CDR2 is YYEEEE. The CDR3 nucleotides read TGTGCCAGCAGCGCGGACAGGGGGCGCGACGAGCAGTACTTC. Its translation is CASSADRGRDEQYF.

The V call is TRBV24-1, the J call TRBJ2-1; 8 bases align to TRBD1. J was trimmed by 7 bases and V by 12 bases; bases with no gene match: 13. The CDR3 is 14 residues long. Germline V gene lookup returns CDR1 KGHDR and CDR2 SFDVKD. The CDR3, as DNA: TGTGCCGGGGGGAACAGGGGGAATGATAATGAGCAGTTCTTC. This sequence encodes CAGGNRGNDNEQFF.

The chain combines TRBV28 with TRBJ2-5; D call uncertain. The CDR3 consists of 12 residues. V lost 2 bases and J 6 bases, leaving 7 bases between the germline ends. The V gene's germline CDR1 is MDHEN and CDR2 SYDVKM. As DNA, the CDR3 is TGTGCCAGCAGTTTACTCCTTAAGACCCAGTACTTC. This encodes CASSLLLKTQYF.

This clone was seen ten or more times. The genes are TRBV9 and TRBJ2-1; possibly TRBD1 for D (7 bases). The germline V gene encodes CDR1 SGDLS and CDR2 YYNGEE. Between the trimmed V and J ends, which lost 4 bases and 10 bases, there was a span of 21 bases. The CDR3 consists of 15 residues. This CDR3 is CASSRQGGSWNEQFF. CDR3 in DNA: TGTGCCAGCAGCCGTCAGGGGGGAAGTTGGAACGAGCAGTTCTTC.

This clone was observed a single time. The chain has TRBV6-1 and TRBJ1-3, with D perhaps TRBD1 (6 bases). Germline loops: CDR1 MNHNS, CDR2 SASEGT. V lost 4 bases to trimming and J lost 3 bases, with 19 bases between them. The CDR3 has 17 amino acids. This chain's CDR3 is CASSGAPGTFFGNTIYF. The CDR3 DNA follows: TGTGCCAGCAGTGGGGCACCTGGGACATTCTTTGGAAACACCATATATTTT.

The chain recombines TRBV3-1 (or the pseudogene TRBV3-2) with TRBJ2-1; 13 bases match TRBD2. CDR1 is LGHDT and CDR2 is YNNKEL in the germline V gene (reference sequence). V lost 4 bases and J lost 4; bases outside the gene matches: 19. CDR3 length: 21 residues. The CDR3 nucleotides read TGTGCCAGCAGCCGCGATATTCCACTAGCGGGGGGGCCCTTCCCTTACAATGAGCAGTTCTTC. Amino acid sequence: CASSRDIPLAGGPFPYNEQFF.

The chain combines TRBV21-1 with TRBJ2-2; the table gives TRBD2 as D, unverified against the DNA. TRBV21-1 represents a pseudogene. This CDR3 contains 16 residues. For the CDR3, the DNA is TGTGCCAGCAGCAAGCTAGCGGGGGGGAAACACCGGGGAGCTGTTTTT. Translating gives CASSKLAGGKHRGAVF.

The genes are TRBV10-3 and TRBJ1-4, with 7 bases aligning to TRBD1. V gave up 3 bases and J gave up 7 bases; unmatched junction bases: 2. The germline V gene encodes CDR1 ENHRY and CDR2 SYGVKD. The CDR3 has 13 amino acids. Written as DNA, the CDR3 is TGTGCCATCAGTGAAGACAGGGCTGAAAAACTGTTTTTT. It specifies CAISEDRAEKLFF.